These 2 T cell receptor beta chains were all obtained from the same sample, sequenced in a study of CD8+CD57+ T cells in acquired aplastic anemia. Patients selected for sequencing had displayed CD8+CD57+ cell expansion by flow cytometry. Profiles of TCR beta VDJ and CDR3 were generated from a genomic DNA template. TCRdb ran MiXCR on the reads and lists one entry per CDR3 protein. Of 150,000 or so distinct CDR3 sequences listed, around half were seen once; the top ten hold 1.1%. The specimen was sorted CD4+, CD8+, or CD8+CD57+ T cells (not recorded which) from PBMCs. These receptor sequences come from a human donor with aplastic anemia.

This clonotype was seen a few times. The V call is TRBV25-1, the J call TRBJ2-7; D is uncertain. This CDR3 has 11 residues. Germline V gives CDR1 MGHDK, CDR2 SYGVNS. Trimming took off 3 bases at V and 6 bases at J, with 6 bases between the two ends. CDR3 amino acids: CASSDDGEQYF. DNA of the CDR3: TGTGCCAGCAGTGATGATGGCGAGCAGTACTTC.

This clonotype was counted between two and nine times. The chain employs TRBV2 and TRBJ1-6, with 7 bases aligning to TRBD1. The CDR3 covers 15 residues. Per germline, CDR1 SNHLY and CDR2 FYNNEI. V dropped 7 bases and J dropped 9; count of bases not matched to a gene: 12. CDR3 coding DNA: TGTGCCAGCAACGACAGGGAGGGTTACGGTTCACCCCTCCACTTT. Its translation is CASNDREGYGSPLHF.